Below, 8 T cell receptor beta chains from the same sample are listed, as sequenced in a study of prognosis after radiotherapy for stage I lung cancer. Amplicons of TCR beta CDR3 were generated from genomic DNA by two-round multiplex PCR. Primers specific to each TRBV and TRBJ gene were used in first-round PCR. One entry per CDR3 protein, called by TCRdb with MiXCR from the multiplex PCR reads. The data show tens of thousands of distinct CDR3 sequences, less than 30% seen once. This material consisted of PBMCs, taken before or after stereotactic body radiation therapy (not recorded which). These receptors were collected from a donor aged 50 or older with non-small cell lung cancer.

A word on this clonotype: A read error may be the cause here, since a much bigger clone is one base away. The chain employs TRBV6-2 or TRBV6-3 and TRBJ2-1; no clear D gene. From germline, CDR1 is MNHEY and CDR2 SVGEGT. This CDR3 is built from 17 residues. The CDR3 DNA is TGTGCCACCCCCCGGTCTCCCGCACCCTTGACGTCGGATGAGCACTTCTTC. Translation: CATPRSPAPLTSDEHFF.

This clonotype appeared many times. The V and J genes are TRBV4-1 and TRBJ2-3, with D unresolved. The CDR3 has 17 amino acids. V was trimmed by 4 bases and J by 7 bases, leaving 24 bases between them. Looked up from germline, CDR1 is MGHRA and CDR2 is YSYEKL. CDR3 sequence reads: CASSPVYTLGNTNTQYF. CDR3 DNA: TGCGCCAGCAGCCCGGTATATACGCTGGGGAACACCAATACGCAGTATTTT.

In the case of this clonotype: A read error may produce the germline difference seen at one junction end. V is TRBV12-3 or TRBV12-4 and J is TRBJ2-2, with TRBD2 matching over 7 bases. The CDR3 totals 13 residues. CDR3 sequence: CASEDGGDGELFF. CDR3 bases: TGTGCCAGCGAAGATGGGGGGGACGGGGAGTTGTTTTTT.

This clonotype was found many times. A read error may produce the germline difference seen at one junction end. The J gene is TRBJ2-1, the V gene TRBV5-4; 7 bases match TRBD2. This CDR3 comprises 13 residues. Germline values: CDR1 SGHNT, CDR2 YYREEE (reference sequence). The chain's CDR3 is CASSLWDYDEQFF. CDR3 bases: TGTGCCAGCAGCTTGTGGGACTACGATGAGCAGTTCTTC.

Notes on this clonotype: A much larger clone is a single base away; this may be a read error. The V and J genes are TRBV28 and TRBJ2-6; possibly TRBD1 for D (5 bases). CDR1 is MDHEN and CDR2 is SYDVKM in the germline V gene. Trimming shortened V by 0 bases and J by 3 bases, and 12 bases separated the two germline ends. This CDR3 is built from 17 residues. The CDR3 here is CASSLWSGSNGANVLTF. DNA of the CDR3: TGTGCCAGCAGTTTATGGTCAGGGTCAAATGGGGCCAACGTCCTGACTTTC.

Many counts were recorded for this clonotype. The gene calls are TRBV19 and TRBJ2-7; TRBD1 agrees at 9 bases. The CDR3 runs 16 residues. V dropped 4 bases and J dropped 4; count of bases not matched to a gene: 11. Germline V gene sequence: CDR1 LNHDA, CDR2 SQIVND (reference sequence). The CDR3 spells CASSKMTGQGGYEQYF. Written as DNA, the CDR3 is TGTGCCAGTAGTAAAATGACGGGACAGGGAGGATACGAGCAGTACTTC.

Comments on this clonotype: A much larger clone sits a single nucleotide away, making a read error possible. V and J are TRBV7-3 and TRBJ1-1; TRBD1 is a possible D gene (5 bases). Trimming removed 5 bases at V and 6 bases at J, with 16 bases between. Per the germline V gene, CDR1 is SGHTA and CDR2 is FQGTGA. CDR3 length equals 14 residues. CDR3 DNA sequence: TGTGCCAGCAGCAGAGGGGTCTCTGACGCTGAAGCTTTCTTT. Protein sequence: CASSRGVSDAEAFF.

The table lists this clonotype with many counts. The chain is built from TRBV7-8 and TRBJ1-5; TRBD1 might be the D (5 bases). CDR3 length equals 15 residues. The V and J ends lost 5 bases and 4 bases respectively, with 15 bases between them. Looked up from germline, CDR1 is SGHVS and CDR2 is FQNEAQ. The CDR3 loop is CASSPRGASNQPQHF. The CDR3 DNA is TGTGCCAGCAGCCCCCGCGGGGCAAGTAATCAGCCCCAGCATTTT.